These 11 T cell receptor beta chains were all obtained from the same sample, sequenced in a study of Ad26.COV2.S vaccination and SARS-CoV-2 variants (dated by TCRdb to the early 2020s). What this sample's treatment or condition label stands for: roughly 18 received Ad26.COV2.S at low or high dose, single or two shots; about five received placebo; per-sample allocation not given. Repertoires of vaccine and placebo recipients were sequenced from samples collected on day 63 after the first injection. The protocol used for the library was the immunoSEQ multiplex PCR assay. TCRdb retrieved this table from immuneACCESS and kept in-frame rearrangements only. Not all clones are present; in checked studies, unresolved V genes account for under half, and no reason is known for the remainder. This sample has hundreds of thousands of clones in its table, and approximately 88% of those were observed once. Of the sample, approximately 1.5% falls within the top ten clones.

Sequenced here: peripheral blood, sampled in a trial of Ad26.COV2.S vaccine versus placebo. The receptor set was obtained from a person between 18 and 65 years old who received the Ad26.COV2.S COVID-19 vaccine or a placebo.

The chain combines TRBV7-2 with TRBJ1-1; no clear D. V lost 2 bases, J lost 4 bases, and 14 bases lay in between. The CDR3 spans 15 residues. The V gene's germline CDR1 is SGHTA and CDR2 FQGNSA. CDR3 coding DNA: TGTGCCAGCAGCTTACAGGTCTCGAAGGGCACTGAAGCTTTCTTT. Translating it yields CASSLQVSKGTEAFF.

To note about this clone: An end of the junction does not agree with germline; a read error may underlie this. The sample has other DNA sequences that encode this CDR3 too. V and J are TRBV10-3 and TRBJ1-2; D remains ambiguous. The CDR3 consists of 12 residues. Germline V gene data show CDR1 as ENHRY and CDR2 as SYGVKD. The CDR3 DNA sequence: TGTGCCATCAGTGAGGTCCTGTATGGCTATACCTTC. This gives the protein CAISEVLYGYTF.

The rearrangement links TRBV18 to TRBJ2-1; D not certain. The V gene's germline CDR1 is KGHSH and CDR2 LQKENI. V dropped 3 bases and J dropped 6 bases, with 12 bases sitting between them. The CDR3 extends over 14 amino acids. This CDR3 is CASSPQGLGNEQFF. CDR3 bases: TGTGCCAGCTCACCGCAAGGGCTAGGCAATGAGCAGTTCTTC.

V usage is TRBV5-6 and J usage is TRBJ1-1; D gene unclear. The CDR3 consists of 14 residues. Trimming shortened V by 0 bases and J by 0 bases, and 6 bases separated the two germline ends. Germline V gene lookup returns CDR1 SGHDT and CDR2 YYEEEE. CDR3: CASSLDLLNTEAFF. The CDR3 bases are TGTGCCAGCAGCTTGGACTTATTGAACACTGAAGCTTTCTTT.

This chain connects TRBV5-6 to TRBJ2-1, with TRBD1 matching over 8 bases. Losses at the gene ends were 4 bases for V and 7 bases for J; bases not matched to a gene: 10. The CDR3 extends over 15 amino acids. CDR1 is SGHDT and CDR2 is YYEEEE in the germline V gene. The CDR3 region is CASSTDRGASNEQFF. The CDR3 coding sequence is TGTGCCAGCAGCACCGACAGGGGAGCCTCTAATGAGCAGTTCTTC. Combining the CDR3 with reference TRBV5-6 and TRBJ2-1 gives the whole variable domain DAGVTQSPTHLIKTRGQQVTLRCSPKSGHDTVSWYQQALGQGPQFIFQYYEEEERQRGNFPDRFSGHQFPNYSSELNVNALLLGDSALYLCASSTDRGASNEQFFGPGTRLTVL.

The chain combines TRBV29-1 with TRBJ1-4; perhaps TRBD1 as D (5 bases). The germline gives CDR1 SQVTM, CDR2 ANQGSEA. The V end was cut by 0 bases, the J end by 10 bases, with 12 bases between. The CDR3 runs to 13 residues. In DNA form, the CDR3 reads TGCAGCGTTGAAGATGGGGCAGCGGGAAAACTGTTTTTT. It translates to CSVEDGAAGKLFF.

The chain couples TRBV7-9 to TRBJ2-1; tentatively, D is TRBD2 (6 bases). Trimming stripped 5 bases from V and 15 bases from J, with 14 bases between. In germline, CDR1 is SEHNR, CDR2 FQNEAQ (reference sequence). The CDR3 sequence is 11 residues long. CDR3 coding DNA: TGTGCCAGCAGCCTAGAGGAGGGCCCGTTCTTC. Its translation: CASSLEEGPFF.

The V and J genes are TRBV18 and TRBJ1-5, with TRBD1 matching over 10 bases. Per germline, CDR1 KGHSH and CDR2 LQKENI. This CDR3 has 15 residues. V was clipped by 4 bases and J by 4 bases; unmatched bases: 4. CDR3 sequence reads: CASSHGTGANQPQHF. The CDR3 DNA reads TGTGCCAGCTCACACGGGACAGGGGCAAATCAGCCCCAGCATTTT.

This clone came up once. The chain recombines TRBV7-9 with TRBJ1-1; the D gene is possibly TRBD1 (6 bases). V shed 5 bases and J shed 5 bases, with 27 bases lying between them. Per germline, CDR1 SEHNR and CDR2 FQNEAQ (reference sequence). The CDR3 has 18 residues. CDR3 residues: CASSPANTGAPFLTEAFF. CDR3 sequence (DNA): TGTGCCAGCAGCCCAGCTAATACGGGGGCTCCATTTTTGACTGAAGCTTTCTTT.

This chain joins TRBV27 and TRBJ1-5; tentative D call: TRBD1 (5 bases). CDR1 and CDR2 from the germline V gene are MNHEY and SMNVEV (reference sequence). V was pared by 5 bases and J by 1 base, with 12 bases between. The CDR3 has 15 amino acids. CDR3 DNA: TGTGCCAGCAGTCAGGACATCCTAAGCAATCAGCCCCAGCATTTT. As protein: CASSQDILSNQPQHF.

This chain joins TRBV25-1 and TRBJ1-4, with 7 positions matching TRBD1. Germline CDR1 MGHDK, CDR2 SYGVNS. This CDR3 has 13 residues. The CDR3: CVRTYRGGEKLFF. CDR3 sequence (DNA): TGTGTCCGCACTTACAGGGGAGGCGAAAAACTGTTTTTT. Together with reference TRBV25-1 and TRBJ1-4, the CDR3 gives the full variable domain: EADIYQTPRYLVIGTGKKITLECSQTMGHDKMYWYQQDPGMELHLIHYSYGVNSTEKGDLSSESTVSRIRTEHFPLTLESARPSHTSQYLCVRTYRGGEKLFFGSGTQLSVL.